The clone carrying this TCR beta chain was recorded a few times. Its matching antigen is unknown. MiXCR, run by TCRdb on the 5' RACE reads, gives a single entry per CDR3 protein. Among just under 600,000 distinct CDR3 sequences listed, 13% were seen once. This entry comes from a study of T cells after yellow fever vaccination. The overall study: The authors prepared low-cell-number fractions using SMART-Seq v4 Ultra Low Input. Study-level results: The study found a weaker secondary response that peaked faster, day 5 versus 15.

Source: PBMCs, taken on the day of the yellow fever booster vaccination. The receptor comes from a man younger than 45 who received the YFV17D yellow fever vaccine.

The CDR3 region is CASSLGGTRRHNEKLFF. CDR3 DNA sequence: TGTGCCAGCAGCTTAGGAGGGACTCGAAGACACAATGAAAAACTGTTTTTT. J is TRBJ1-4 and V is TRBV7-2; weak D call: TRBD1 (5 bases). Looked up from germline, CDR1 is SGHTA and CDR2 is FQGNSA. V lost 1 base to trimming and J lost 5 bases, with 17 bases between them. This CDR3 is built from 17 residues.